This T cell receptor beta chain emerged from a study of control samples from healthy donors and cancer patients. Generated by immunoSEQ multiplex PCR, the TCRdb table keeps only in-frame clones and is missing some. Among just over 150,000 clones listed, around 90% were seen once. The CDR3 has 12 amino acids. CDR1 and CDR2 (germline): MNHEY, SVGAGI. Trimming left V 0 bases short and J 10 bases short, with 7 bases between. V and J are TRBV6-5 and TRBJ2-1, with no clear D. This TCR came from a man in his thirties or forties in good health. Source material: blood. The CDR3 nucleotides are TGTGCCAGCAGTTACTCCGCGGCGGAGCAGTTCTTC. It is translated as CASSYSAAEQFF.